This TCR beta chain comes out of a study of T-cell reconstitution after alpha-beta-depleted transplantation in children. This CDR3 has 16 residues. Germline CDR1 and CDR2: SGHRS and YFSETQ. Trimming stripped 2 bases from V and 0 bases from J, with 13 bases between. Preparation of the TCRbeta library involved a method that used unique molecular identifiers. TCRdb re-derived calls from the PCR reads in MiXCR, one entry per CDR3 protein. The data show 500,000 to 750,000 distinct CDR3 sequences, roughly 27% seen once. The TCR originated in a boy under two years old with Wiskott-Aldrich syndrome, due to receive a stem cell transplant. This specimen consisted of PBMCs, obtained before TCRalphabeta/CD19-depleted stem cell transplant. V is TRBV5-1 and J is TRBJ2-3, with D perhaps matching TRBD1 (6 bases). CDR3 sequence reads: CASSFIRGSSTDTQYF. CDR3 DNA: TGCGCCAGCAGCTTTATCAGGGGATCTAGCACAGATACGCAGTATTTT.